This record concerns one T cell receptor (beta chain) sequence. This sample stems from a study of human T cells and chemical hapten exposure. Time point of the sample: patch test 1, 2 weeks after DPC sensitization. Documented treatment: therapeutic diphenylcyclopropenone sensitization with weekly scalp DPC. Single cDNA molecules in the library carried unique molecular identifiers attached during preparation. TCRdb itself ran the RACE reads through MiXCR, one entry per CDR3 protein. This table has some 400,000 distinct CDR3 sequences, about 4.4% appearing once. Germline CDR1 reads MDHEN; CDR2 reads SYDVKM. The CDR3 totals 15 residues. Trimming stripped 5 bases from V and 4 bases from J, with 15 bases between.

Sequenced here: whole blood, sampled in connection with sensitization to the hapten diphenylcyclopropenone (DPC). The chain carries TRBV28 and TRBJ1-5, with D hard to call. The clonotype originates from a woman aged 50 to 60 with alopecia areata. Some clones in this sample may be carry-over from other donors' samples. Here the CDR3 reads CASSQQLAGNQPQHF. CDR3 coding DNA: TGTGCCAGCAGTCAACAGTTGGCCGGGAATCAGCCCCAGCATTTT.